This T cell receptor (beta chain) was recorded in a study of OX40 agonist ivuxolimab in advanced cancers. The overall study: The patients got ivuxolimab, which is an agonistic anti-OX40 (CD134) antibody.

The table came from immunoSEQ multiplex PCR; TCRdb's copy has only in-frame clones and leaves some out. The sample consists of 100,000 to 130,000 clones, approximately 90% of them appearing once. CDR1 and CDR2 from the germline V gene are SGHNT and YENEEA. The CDR3 has 16 residues. V was clipped by 5 bases and J by 4 bases; unmatched bases: 11. The sequence came from an adult with an advanced solid tumor such as melanoma, head and neck, liver or kidney cancer. Specimen: CD4+ or CD8+ T cells sorted from blood, collected in a trial of the OX40 agonist ivuxolimab. This chain uses TRBV11-3 with TRBJ1-3, with TRBD1 matching over 7 bases. CDR3 sequence: CASSSHKTGKGNTIYF. The CDR3 DNA reads TGTGCCAGCAGCAGCCACAAGACAGGGAAAGGAAACACCATATATTTT.